The rows below give T cell receptor beta chains drawn from one sample of a study of response to subunit inactivated influenza vaccine. One entry per CDR3 protein, called by TCRdb with MiXCR from the RT-PCR reads. Altogether 500,000 to 600,000 distinct CDR3 sequences are present, approximately 12% being singletons, with the ten largest covering 10%. The source material was PBMCs from blood, sampled on the day of vaccination. The source is a middle-aged man who received an inactivated influenza vaccine. Each CDR3 is given with its conserved first and last residue. A D gene is named only where the DNA matches it firmly. The listing skips clone size in some rows; elsewhere it reads once, few, many or a size class.

>many|15|TRBV7-6|NA|TRBJ2-7
CASSFGAGFNYEQYF
TGTGCCAGCAGCTTCGGGGCGGGCTTTAACTACGAGCAGTACTTC
>few|15|TRBV10-3|TRBD1|TRBJ1-2
CAIVKDRGSGYGYTF
TGTGCCATCGTAAAGGACAGGGGGTCTGGGTATGGCTACACCTTC
>NA|16|TRBV4-1|NA|TRBJ2-1
CASSQVPQPRNNEQFF
TGCGCCAGCAGCCAAGTCCCCCAGCCGCGAAACAATGAGCAGTTCTTC
>many|13|TRBV5-1|NA|TRBJ2-1
CASTQQESNEQFF
TGCGCCAGCACACAACAGGAGTCAAATGAGCAGTTCTTC
>NA|15|TRBV12-3/TRBV12-4|NA|TRBJ1-3
CASSLLGAVGNTIYF
TGTGCCAGCAGTTTACTGGGGGCGGTTGGAAACACCATATATTTT
>many|15|TRBV5-1|NA|TRBJ2-5
CASSFHRGLQETQYF
TGCGCCAGCAGCTTCCACCGAGGACTGCAAGAGACCCAGTACTTC
>few|14|TRBV7-2|TRBD2|TRBJ2-1
CASSPDLADNEQFF
TGTGCCAGCAGCCCCGATCTAGCGGACAATGAGCAGTTCTTC
>few|14|TRBV14|TRBD2|TRBJ2-1
CASSQDPGLAGSFF
TGTGCCAGCAGCCAAGACCCAGGACTAGCGGGAAGTTTCTTC
>NA|14|TRBV5-1|NA|TRBJ1-1
CASSLRGGGTEAFF
TGCGCCAGCAGCTTGCGTGGGGGGGGCACTGAAGCTTTCTTT
>few|14|TRBV28|NA|TRBJ2-7
CASSIPGVPYEQYF
TGTGCCAGCAGTATTCCCGGGGTCCCCTACGAGCAGTACTTC
>many|13|TRBV7-9|NA|TRBJ2-5
CASSFSTMETQYF
TGTGCCAGCAGCTTCTCGACCATGGAGACCCAGTACTTC
>NA|15|TRBV5-8|TRBD2|TRBJ2-3
CASSFGLAGADTQYF
TGTGCCAGCAGTTTCGGACTAGCGGGAGCAGATACGCAGTATTTT
>NA|16|TRBV12-3/TRBV12-4|TRBD2|TRBJ2-5
CASSFVLSGGLETQYF
TGTGCCAGCAGTTTCGTTCTTAGCGGGGGGTTGGAGACCCAGTACTTC
>many|15|TRBV20-1|TRBD1|TRBJ2-1
CSARRDSLSYNEQFF
TGCAGTGCTAGACGGGACAGTCTTTCCTACAATGAGCAGTTCTTC
>many|15|TRBV7-2|TRBD2|TRBJ2-4
CASSTREDFKNIQYF
TGTGCCAGCAGCACCCGGGAGGACTTTAAAAACATTCAGTACTTC
>NA|14|TRBV7-2|NA|TRBJ2-7
CASSLEGFTYEQYF
TGTGCCAGCAGCTTAGAGGGCTTCACCTACGAGCAGTACTTC
>NA|15|TRBV3-1|TRBD1|TRBJ2-1
CASSRSGQGVNEQFF
TGTGCCAGCAGCCGTTCGGGACAGGGGGTCAATGAGCAGTTCTTC
>NA|14|TRBV3-1|NA|TRBJ1-1
CASSPTPGITEAFF
TGTGCCAGCAGCCCAACCCCAGGGATCACTGAAGCTTTCTTT
>many|16|TRBV12-3/TRBV12-4|NA|TRBJ2-3
CASSSPEGQFTDTQYF
TGTGCCAGCAGCTCCCCGGAGGGGCAGTTCACAGATACGCAGTATTTT
>NA|14|TRBV4-3|NA|TRBJ2-1
CASSRAGNYNEQFF
TGCGCCAGCAGCCGGGCAGGGAACTACAATGAGCAGTTCTTC
>NA|13|TRBV20-1|NA|TRBJ1-1
CSAEVGGGTEAFF
TGCAGTGCCGAGGTGGGGGGTGGGACTGAAGCTTTCTTT
>few|13|TRBV11-3|NA|TRBJ2-1
CASSFRGNDEQFF
TGTGCCAGCAGCTTTCGGGGGAACGATGAGCAGTTCTTC
>few|13|TRBV24-1|NA|TRBJ2-1
CATGSGSYNEQFF
TGTGCCACCGGGAGCGGTTCCTACAATGAGCAGTTCTTC
>many|12|TRBV18|NA|TRBJ2-7
CASSPAGFEQYF
TGTGCCAGCTCACCAGCAGGCTTCGAGCAGTACTTC
>many|14|TRBV20-1|TRBD1|TRBJ2-3
CSASGQGERDTQYF
TGCAGTGCTTCGGGACAGGGCGAGAGAGATACGCAGTATTTT
>NA|14|TRBV7-6|NA|TRBJ2-3
CASSPSPLTDTQYF
TGTGCCAGCAGCCCCTCGCCCCTCACAGATACGCAGTATTTT
>many|12|TRBV12-3/TRBV12-4|NA|TRBJ2-5
CASSLILGPQYF
TGTGCCAGCAGTTTGATTCTAGGACCCCAGTACTTC
>few|14|TRBV14|NA|TRBJ2-7
CASSRLRDTYEQYF
TGTGCCAGCAGCCGTCTCAGGGATACCTACGAGCAGTACTTC
>many|15|TRBV10-2|NA|TRBJ2-4
CASSEGGLAKNIQYF
TGCGCCAGCAGTGAAGGGGGGTTAGCCAAAAACATTCAGTACTTC
>NA|15|TRBV4-3|TRBD2|TRBJ2-5
CASSQGTSAQETQYF
TGCGCCAGCAGCCAAGGGACTAGCGCCCAAGAGACCCAGTACTTC
>NA|17|TRBV21-1|NA|TRBJ2-3
CASSTIMGSGSSDTQYF
TGTGCCAGCAGCACCATAATGGGTAGCGGGAGTTCAGATACGCAGTATTTT
>many|11|TRBV20-1|NA|TRBJ2-7
CSAADSYEQYF
TGCAGTGCCGCGGACAGCTACGAGCAGTACTTC
>NA|14|TRBV6-2/TRBV6-3|NA|TRBJ2-7
CASSYRQGGYEQYF
TGTGCCAGCAGTTACCGTCAGGGGGGATACGAGCAGTACTTC
>NA|15|TRBV5-1|NA|TRBJ1-4
CASSFNRATNEKLFF
TGCGCCAGCAGCTTCAACAGGGCAACTAATGAAAAACTGTTTTTT
>few|14|TRBV10-3|TRBD1|TRBJ1-1
CAISSRGLNTEAFF
TGTGCCATCAGTAGCAGGGGGCTGAACACTGAAGCTTTCTTT
>few|13|TRBV4-2|NA|TRBJ2-5
CASSQERDETQYF
TGTGCCAGCAGCCAAGAACGCGACGAGACCCAGTACTTC
>NA|13|TRBV5-5|NA|TRBJ2-4
CASSDVAKNIQYF
TGTGCCAGCAGCGACGTAGCCAAAAACATTCAGTACTTC
>few|15|TRBV7-9|TRBD1|TRBJ1-1
CASSLPGTEDTEAFF
TGTGCCAGCAGCCTACCGGGGACAGAGGACACTGAAGCTTTCTTT
>many|13|TRBV12-3/TRBV12-4|NA|TRBJ1-5
CASSLTRGQPQHF
TGTGCCAGCAGTCTAACCCGGGGTCAGCCCCAGCATTTT
>few|12|TRBV24-1|NA|TRBJ2-7
CATIRRIYEQYF
TGTGCCACCATCCGACGGATCTACGAGCAGTACTTC
>few|16|TRBV7-8|TRBD2|TRBJ2-1
CASSSKTSGAYNEQFF
TGTGCCAGCAGCTCGAAGACTAGCGGGGCCTACAATGAGCAGTTCTTC